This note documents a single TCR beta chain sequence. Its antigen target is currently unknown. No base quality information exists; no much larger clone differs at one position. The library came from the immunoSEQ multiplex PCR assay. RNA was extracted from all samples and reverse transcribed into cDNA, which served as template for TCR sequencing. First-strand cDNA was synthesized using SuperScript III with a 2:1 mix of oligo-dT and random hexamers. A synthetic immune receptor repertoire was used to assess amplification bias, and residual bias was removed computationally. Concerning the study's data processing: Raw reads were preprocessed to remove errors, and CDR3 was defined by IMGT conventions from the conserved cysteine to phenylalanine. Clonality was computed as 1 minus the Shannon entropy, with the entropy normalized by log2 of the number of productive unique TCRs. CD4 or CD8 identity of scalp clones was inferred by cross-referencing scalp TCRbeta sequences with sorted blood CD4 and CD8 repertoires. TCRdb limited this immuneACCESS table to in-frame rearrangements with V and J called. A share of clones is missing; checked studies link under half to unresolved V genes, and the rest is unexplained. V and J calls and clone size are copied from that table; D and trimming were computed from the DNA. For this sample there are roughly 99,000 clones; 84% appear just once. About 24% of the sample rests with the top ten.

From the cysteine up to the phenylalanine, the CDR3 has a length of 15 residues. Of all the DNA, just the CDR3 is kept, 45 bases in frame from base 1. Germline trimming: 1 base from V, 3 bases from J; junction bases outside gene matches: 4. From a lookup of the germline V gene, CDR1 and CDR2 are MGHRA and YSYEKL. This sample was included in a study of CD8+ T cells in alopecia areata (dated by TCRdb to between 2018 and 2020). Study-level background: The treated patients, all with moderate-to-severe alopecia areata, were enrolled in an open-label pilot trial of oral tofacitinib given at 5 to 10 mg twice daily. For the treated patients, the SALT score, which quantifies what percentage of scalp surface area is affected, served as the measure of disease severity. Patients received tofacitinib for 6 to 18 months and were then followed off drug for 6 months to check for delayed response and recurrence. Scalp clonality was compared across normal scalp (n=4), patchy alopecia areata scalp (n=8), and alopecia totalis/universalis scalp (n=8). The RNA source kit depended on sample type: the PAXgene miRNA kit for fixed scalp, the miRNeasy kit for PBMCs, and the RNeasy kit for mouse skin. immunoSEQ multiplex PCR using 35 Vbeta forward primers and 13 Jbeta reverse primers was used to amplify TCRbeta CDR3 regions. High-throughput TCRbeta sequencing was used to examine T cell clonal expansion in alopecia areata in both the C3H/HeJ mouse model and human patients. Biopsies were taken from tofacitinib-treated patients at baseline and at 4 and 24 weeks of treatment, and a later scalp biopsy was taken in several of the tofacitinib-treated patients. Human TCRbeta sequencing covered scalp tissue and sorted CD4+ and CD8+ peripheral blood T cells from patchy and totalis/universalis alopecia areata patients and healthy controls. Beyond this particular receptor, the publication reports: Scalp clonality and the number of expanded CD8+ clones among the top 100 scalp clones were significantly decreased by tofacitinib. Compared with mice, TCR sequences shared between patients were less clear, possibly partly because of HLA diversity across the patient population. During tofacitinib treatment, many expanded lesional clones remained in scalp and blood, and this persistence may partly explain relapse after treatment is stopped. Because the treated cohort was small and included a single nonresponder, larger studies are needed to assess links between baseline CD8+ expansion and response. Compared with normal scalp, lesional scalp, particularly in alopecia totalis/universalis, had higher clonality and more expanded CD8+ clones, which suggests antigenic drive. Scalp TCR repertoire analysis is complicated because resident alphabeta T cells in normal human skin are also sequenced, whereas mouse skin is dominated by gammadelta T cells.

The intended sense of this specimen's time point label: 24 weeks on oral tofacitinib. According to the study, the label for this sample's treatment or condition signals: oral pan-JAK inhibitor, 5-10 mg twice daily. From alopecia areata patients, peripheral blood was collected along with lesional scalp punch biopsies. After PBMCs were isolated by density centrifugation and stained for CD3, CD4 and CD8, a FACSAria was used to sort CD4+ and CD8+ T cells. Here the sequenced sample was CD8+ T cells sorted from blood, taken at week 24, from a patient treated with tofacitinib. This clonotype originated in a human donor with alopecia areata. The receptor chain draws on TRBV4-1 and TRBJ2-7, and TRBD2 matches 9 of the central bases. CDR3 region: CASSQGPSGDYEQYF. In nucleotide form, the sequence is TGCGCCAGCAGCCAAGGGCCTAGCGGGGACTACGAGCAGTACTTC.